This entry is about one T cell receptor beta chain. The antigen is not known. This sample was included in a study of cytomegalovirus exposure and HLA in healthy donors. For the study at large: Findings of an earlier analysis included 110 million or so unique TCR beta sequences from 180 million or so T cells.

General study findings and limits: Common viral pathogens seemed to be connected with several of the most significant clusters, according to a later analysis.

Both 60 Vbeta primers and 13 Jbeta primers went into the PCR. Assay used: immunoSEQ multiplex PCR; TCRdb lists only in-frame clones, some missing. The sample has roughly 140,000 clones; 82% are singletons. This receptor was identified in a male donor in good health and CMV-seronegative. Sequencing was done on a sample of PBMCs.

This CDR3 is CASSLASGREDTQYF. CDR3 sequence (DNA): TGTGCCAGCAGCTTAGCGAGCGGGAGAGAGGATACGCAGTATTTT. The J gene is TRBJ2-3, the V gene TRBV7-6, with 8 bases aligning to TRBD2. Germline CDR1 is SGHVS and CDR2 is FNYEAQ. The CDR3 is made up of 15 amino acids. Unmatched junction bases numbered 5, after V lost 0 bases and J lost 6 bases.